Following are 17 T cell receptor beta chains from one sample sequenced in a study of T cells in Graves' hyperthyroidism and ophthalmopathy. Template material for amplifying TCR beta CDR3 regions consisted of RNA transcripts. First-round RT-PCR targeting the TCR CDR3 was performed with the HTBI primer set. TCRdb ran MiXCR on the multiplex PCR reads and lists one entry per CDR3 protein. This table holds hundreds of thousands of distinct CDR3 sequences, around 15% found once. The sample comprised blood. The receptor source for this set is a woman aged 55-70 years with Graves' ophthalmopathy.

As to this clonotype: A read error is likely, as this CDR3 ends without the conserved phenylalanine or tryptophan. V and J are TRBV6-1 and TRBJ2-2, with 7 positions matching TRBD1. CDR1 and CDR2 (germline): MNHNS, SASEGT. After removal of 6 bases from V and 1 base from J, the junction contained 2 bases not matched to a gene. The CDR3 consists of 14 residues. CDR3 in amino acids: CASRRTGNTGELFL. In DNA, the CDR3 is TGTGCCAGCAGAAGGACAGGGAACACCGGGGAGCTGTTTCTT.

This clonotype occurred many times. This chain uses TRBV7-9 with TRBJ2-1; a weak D match, TRBD2 (6 bases). V shed 5 bases and J shed 8 bases, with 25 bases lying between them. This CDR3 is 17 amino acids long. Germline CDR1 reads SEHNR; CDR2 reads FQNEAQ (reference sequence). Written as DNA, the CDR3 is TGTGCCAGCAGCGACGCTCAGAGGCCACGCGGCGGGGATGAGCAGTTCTTC. Encoded protein: CASSDAQRPRGGDEQFF. Based on the CDR3 plus reference TRBV7-9 and TRBJ2-1, the full variable domain is DTGVSQNPRHKITKRGQNVTFRCDPISEHNRLYWYRQTLGQGPEFLTYFQNEAQLEKSRLLSDRFSAERPKGSFSTLEIQRTEQGDSAMYLCASSDAQRPRGGDEQFFGPGTRLTVL.

This clonotype has a count of ten or more. This sequence joins TRBV6-2 or TRBV6-3 and TRBJ2-7; D may correspond to TRBD1 or TRBD2 (5 bases each). CDR1 and CDR2 (germline): MNHEY, SVGEGT. CDR3 length equals 14 residues. Trimming took 5 bases from V and 7 from J, leaving 18 bases between them. CDR3 sequence reads: CASSPYGARGEQYF. The CDR3 bases are TGTGCCAGCAGTCCTTATGGGGCCCGAGGGGAGCAGTACTTC.

The table lists this clonotype with many counts. V gene TRBV28 combines with J gene TRBJ1-2, with 10 bases fitting TRBD1. Germline V gene data show CDR1 as MDHEN and CDR2 as SYDVKM. The V gene end was trimmed by 10 bases and the J gene end by 2 bases; junction bases not matched to a gene: 7. This CDR3 contains 14 residues. The CDR3 is CATSTGGANYGYTF. The CDR3 DNA reads as TGTGCCACTTCGACAGGGGGCGCGAACTATGGCTACACCTTC.

This clonotype was observed many times. The chain recombines TRBV9 with TRBJ2-2; D not resolved. V was pared by 0 bases and J by 4 bases, with 7 bases between. This CDR3 region has 14 residues. Germline V lookup: CDR1 SGDLS, CDR2 YYNGEE. CDR3 in DNA: TGTGCCAGCAGCGTAGGCGCTTCCACCGGGGAGCTGTTTTTT. The encoded protein is CASSVGASTGELFF.

This clonotype was seen ten or more times. The V call is TRBV27, the J call TRBJ1-1; a weak D match, TRBD1 (5 bases). Germline loops: CDR1 MNHEY, CDR2 SMNVEV (reference sequence). V dropped 3 bases and J dropped 7 bases, with 9 bases sitting between them. This CDR3 is 12 amino acids long. Here the CDR3 reads CASSFGQGEAFF. The DNA of the CDR3 is TGTGCCAGCAGTTTCGGGCAGGGTGAAGCTTTCTTT.

This clonotype has only a few counts. V gene TRBV6-2 or TRBV6-3 combines with J gene TRBJ2-1, with D possibly TRBD1 on 5 matching bases. V was pared by 2 bases and J by 6 bases, with 17 bases between. CDR1 is MNHEY and CDR2 is SVGEGT in the germline V gene. The CDR3 sequence is 16 residues long. The CDR3 here is CASSYTWQGPLNEQFF. DNA of the CDR3: TGTGCCAGCAGTTACACTTGGCAGGGCCCCCTCAATGAGCAGTTCTTC.

This clonotype came up many times. The chain has TRBV2 and TRBJ1-1; perhaps TRBD1 as D (6 bases). CDR3 length: 18 residues. CDR1 is SNHLY, CDR2 FYNNEI, per germline. The V and J ends lost 6 bases and 0 bases respectively, with 23 bases between them. The CDR3 spells CASRTPGTQLVMNTEAFF. The CDR3 DNA follows: TGTGCCAGCAGGACCCCCGGGACACAACTTGTCATGAACACTGAAGCTTTCTTT.

A word on this clonotype: A much larger clone lies a single base off, so this may be a read error. The chain combines TRBV20-1 with TRBJ2-7; D is perhaps TRBD2 (6 bases). The CDR3 covers 12 residues. Germline V CDR1 and CDR2: DFQATT, SNEGSKA (reference sequence). The CDR3 sequence is CSASWRVHELYF. The CDR3, as DNA: TGCAGTGCTAGTTGGAGGGTCCACGAGCTGTACTTC.

This clonotype has at least ten counts. The chain links TRBV28 to TRBJ1-5; D is possibly TRBD1 (6 bases). This CDR3 contains 13 residues. CDR1 and CDR2 (germline): MDHEN, SYDVKM. V shed 4 bases and J shed 3 bases, with 7 bases lying between them. The CDR3 region is CASSYRVNQPQHF. CDR3 nucleotide sequence: TGTGCCAGCAGTTACAGGGTCAATCAGCCCCAGCATTTT.

The sample holds many counts of this clonotype. V gene TRBV2 combines with J gene TRBJ2-1; 16 bases fit TRBD2. Trimming cost V 3 bases and J 5 bases; bases outside gene matches: 13. The CDR3 length is 20 residues. CDR1 is SNHLY, CDR2 FYNNEI, per germline. CDR3 nucleotide sequence: TGTGCCAGCAGTGAGGTAGATTTGGGACTAGCGGGAGGGCCCGACAATGAGCAGTTCTTC. Its translation: CASSEVDLGLAGGPDNEQFF.

This clonotype was seen repeatedly, ten times or more. Its ends do not fully match the called genes, so a read error is possible. The chain employs TRBV20-1 and TRBJ2-1; D gene uncertain. This CDR3 contains 11 residues. The V gene's germline CDR1 is DFQATT and CDR2 SNEGSKA (reference sequence). This CDR3 reads CSARDTPEQFF. The CDR3 DNA reads as TGCAGTGCAAGAGATACTCCTGAGCAGTTCTTC.

This clonotype showed up many times. The chain links TRBV28 to TRBJ1-5; TRBD1 matches 11 bases. The V gene's germline CDR1 is MDHEN and CDR2 SYDVKM. Trimming removed 4 bases from V and 3 bases from J; junction bases left unmatched: 8. The CDR3 has 17 amino acids. CDR3 loop: CASSSTGTGGYNQPQHF. The CDR3 DNA follows: TGTGCCAGCAGTTCAACCGGGACAGGGGGGTACAATCAGCCCCAGCATTTT.

Ten or more counts support this clonotype. This chain joins TRBV12-3 or TRBV12-4 and TRBJ2-7, with 14 bases aligning to TRBD2. Unmatched junction bases numbered 8, after V lost 6 bases and J lost 7 bases. CDR3 length: 15 residues. The CDR3 loop reads CASRQGLAGVEEQYF. DNA for the CDR3: TGTGCCAGCAGACAGGGACTAGCGGGAGTAGAGGAGCAGTACTTC.

This clonotype was recorded many times. This rearrangement joins TRBV2 to TRBJ1-2, with a possible D match to TRBD1 (5 bases). V was shortened by 7 bases and J by 5 bases, with 17 bases between the two germline ends. The CDR3 has 14 residues. The germline gives CDR1 SNHLY, CDR2 FYNNEI. CDR3 nucleotides: TGTGCCAGCAAGTCGGGACGGATGGAATATGGCTACACCTTC. This gives the protein CASKSGRMEYGYTF.

This clonotype was counted ten times or more. The chain couples TRBV6-1 to TRBJ2-7, with D unclear. CDR1 is MNHNS, CDR2 SASEGT, per germline. The CDR3 sequence is 12 residues long. With 6 bases removed from V and 7 bases from J, the gap between germline ends came to 13 bases. The chain's CDR3 is CASSLMSSEQYF. The CDR3 DNA reads as TGTGCCAGCAGCCTTATGTCGTCGGAGCAGTACTTC.

The gene calls are TRBV12-3 or TRBV12-4 and TRBJ2-1; D gene uncertain. The V end was cut by 6 bases, the J end by 8 bases, with 20 bases between. There are 15 residues in the CDR3. The CDR3 spells CASSLTARWGYEQFF. CDR3 bases: TGTGCCAGCAGCTTGACGGCCCGGTGGGGATATGAGCAGTTCTTC.